One and the same sample provided the 31 T cell receptor beta chains below, sequenced in a study of blood T cell repertoires in COVID-19. Generated by immunoSEQ multiplex PCR, the TCRdb table keeps only in-frame clones and is missing some. The table shows about 140,000 clones, with 84% occurring only once. Sequenced input: PBMCs or T cells enriched from blood (not recorded which). These receptors all stem from a man aged 35 to 55 with acute COVID-19.

This chain joins TRBV3-1 (or the pseudogene TRBV3-2) and TRBJ2-7; 8 bases fit TRBD2. CDR3 size: 14 residues. V lost 3 bases and J lost 6; bases outside the gene matches: 7. Germline loops: CDR1 LGHDT, CDR2 YNNKEL (reference sequence). The CDR3 is CASSQGGLVGEQYF. CDR3 coding DNA: TGTGCCAGCAGCCAGGGGGGACTAGTAGGCGAGCAGTACTTC.

This clone was picked up a small number of times. The V and J genes are TRBV10-2 and TRBJ2-7; no reliable D call. Trimming shortened V by 10 bases and J by 5 bases, and 12 bases separated the two germline ends. Germline CDR1 and CDR2: WSHSY and SAAADI. The CDR3 extends over 11 amino acids. This CDR3 is CATSDRDEQYF. CDR3 in DNA: TGCGCCACCTCCGATCGAGACGAGCAGTACTTC.

Only one count was recorded for this clone. V gene TRBV30 combines with J gene TRBJ1-2; 7 nucleotides align to TRBD1. The V and J ends lost 3 bases and 3 bases, in that order; junction bases with no gene match: 10. The V gene's germline CDR1 is GTSNPN and CDR2 SVGIG (reference sequence). The CDR3 contains 15 residues. The CDR3 DNA follows: TGTGCCTGGAGCCTAACAACCGGGACAGACTATGGCTACACCTTC. Encoded protein: CAWSLTTGTDYGYTF.

The J gene is TRBJ1-2, the V gene TRBV4-1; D is possibly TRBD1 (6 bases). Germline-derived CDR1 and CDR2 are MGHRA and YSYEKL. The V end lost 0 bases, the J end lost 3 bases, and 14 bases lay between the germline ends. The CDR3 spans 16 residues. CDR3 in amino acids: CASSQERQAQYYGYTF. The CDR3 nucleotides read TGCGCCAGCAGCCAAGAGCGACAGGCGCAATACTATGGCTACACCTTC.

The chain recombines TRBV19 with TRBJ2-2, with 8 bases aligning to TRBD2. The ends lost 1 base at V and 5 bases at J; junction bases unmatched: 6. Germline V CDR1 and CDR2: LNHDA, SQIVND (reference sequence). The CDR3 sequence is 16 residues long. CDR3 sequence reads: CASSIGSTSGTGELFF. CDR3 nucleotide sequence: TGTGCCAGTAGTATAGGTTCAACTAGCGGAACCGGGGAGCTGTTTTTT.

This clone was observed a few times. This sequence joins TRBV19 and TRBJ1-3, with 7 bases matching TRBD1. The CDR3 has 14 amino acids. The germline CDR1 and CDR2 sequences are LNHDA and SQIVND (reference sequence). The trim removed 6 bases at V and 3 bases at J, leaving 5 bases unmatched. The CDR3 here is CASRKGQHGNTIYF. The CDR3 coding sequence is TGTGCCAGTAGAAAGGGACAGCATGGAAACACCATATATTTT.

This chain connects TRBV6-2 or TRBV6-3 to TRBJ1-3; 9 bases agree with TRBD1. V shed 2 bases and J 6 bases; nucleotides not matched to a gene: 8. The V gene's germline CDR1 is MNHEY and CDR2 SVGEGT. This CDR3 is built from 16 residues. The CDR3 nucleotides are TGTGCCAGCAGTTACCGACCGGGACAGGGTGAAAACACCATATATTTT. Its translation is CASSYRPGQGENTIYF.

V gene TRBV10-1 combines with J gene TRBJ2-7; TRBD2 aligns across 10 bases. Germline trimming cut 7 bases from V and 7 bases from J; bases unmatched to any gene: 7. Germline CDR1 WNHNN, CDR2 SYGVQD (reference sequence). The CDR3 runs 13 residues. The CDR3, as DNA: TGCGCCAGCAAGGCTAGCGGGGGCATGGAGCAGTACTTC. Its translation: CASKASGGMEQYF.

The genes are TRBV7-2 and TRBJ1-2, with 9 positions matching TRBD1. CDR3 length: 18 amino acids. The V and J ends lost 5 bases and 3 bases, in that order; junction bases with no gene match: 16. Germline CDR1 SGHTA, CDR2 FQGNSA. CDR3 coding DNA: TGTGCCAGCAGCCCTATCGGGACAGGGTCTCAACTCCACTATGGCTACACCTTC. Protein: CASSPIGTGSQLHYGYTF. The full variable domain, its missing parts supplied by reference TRBV7-2 and TRBJ1-2, is GAGVSQSPSNKVTEKGKDVELRCDPISGHTALYWYRQSLGQGLEFLIYFQGNSAPDKSGLPSDRFSAERTGGSVSTLTIQRTQQEDSAVYLCASSPIGTGSQLHYGYTFGSGTRLTVV.

This chain uses TRBV18 with TRBJ2-1; 8 bases align to TRBD1. The germline gives CDR1 KGHSH, CDR2 LQKENI. V shed 0 bases, J shed 8 bases, and the junction held 9 bases outside the gene matches. The CDR3 loop spans 16 amino acids. This CDR3 is CASSPPVRGRIDEQFF. CDR3 nucleotide sequence: TGTGCCAGCTCACCACCGGTCAGGGGGCGGATCGATGAGCAGTTCTTC.

The J gene is TRBJ2-3, the V gene TRBV6-5, with TRBD2 matching over 8 bases. The J segment lost 6 bases and the V segment lost 6 bases, leaving 8 bases of the junction unmatched. CDR1 is MNHEY, CDR2 SVGAGI, per germline. This CDR3 region has 14 residues. The CDR3: CASRAGVRLDTQYF. The CDR3 bases are TGTGCCAGCAGAGCGGGAGTTCGTTTGGATACGCAGTATTTT.

The chain joins TRBV30 to TRBJ2-2, with 8 nucleotides matching TRBD1. The CDR3 extends over 14 amino acids. Trimming cost V 3 bases and J 1 base; bases outside gene matches: 1. Per the germline V gene, CDR1 is GTSNPN and CDR2 is SVGIG (reference sequence). CDR3: CAWRDRGNTGELFF. In DNA form, the CDR3 reads TGTGCCTGGAGAGACAGGGGGAACACCGGGGAGCTGTTTTTT.

V and J are TRBV3-1 (or the pseudogene TRBV3-2) and TRBJ1-1; possibly TRBD1 for D (5 bases). The V gene's germline CDR1 is LGHDT and CDR2 YNNKEL (reference sequence). V shed 4 bases and J shed 8 bases, with 11 bases lying between them. The CDR3 runs 12 residues. The CDR3 DNA reads TGTGCCAGCAGCCCTGACAGTACGGAAGCTTTCTTT. Translation: CASSPDSTEAFF.

This clone was seen just once. This chain connects TRBV21-1 to TRBJ1-1; TRBD1 reflects the table's D call only, with no check against the DNA. TRBV21-1 is classified as a pseudogene. The CDR3 contains 16 residues. The CDR3 sequence: CASSRDWDRMNTEAFF. The CDR3 DNA is TGTGCCAGCAGCAGAGATTGGGACAGAATGAACACTGAAGCTTTCTTT.

CDR3 in amino acids: CASSTLDRGPGDYGYTF. CDR3 sequence (DNA): TGTGCCAGCAGCACCCTGGACAGGGGGCCCGGGGACTATGGCTACACCTTC. The V gene is TRBV7-9, the J gene TRBJ1-2, with 11 bases fitting TRBD1. The CDR3 contains 17 residues. Per the germline V gene, CDR1 is SEHNR and CDR2 is FQNEAQ (reference sequence). V shed 5 bases, J shed 3 bases, and the junction held 11 bases outside the gene matches.

This clone has a handful of counts. The chain combines TRBV27 with TRBJ2-5; 9 nucleotides match TRBD1. CDR1 is MNHEY and CDR2 is SMNVEV in the germline V gene (reference sequence). There are 15 residues in the CDR3. V lost 3 bases, J lost 2 bases, and 4 bases stayed unmatched. The CDR3 DNA is TGTGCCAGCAGTTTCCGGACAGGGGTACAAGAGACCCAGTACTTC. Translation gives CASSFRTGVQETQYF.

The chain links TRBV24-1 to TRBJ2-1; a weak D match, TRBD1 (7 bases). The germline V gene has CDR1 KGHDR and CDR2 SFDVKD. There are 17 residues in the CDR3. V was cut by 4 bases and J by 2 bases, with 17 bases left in between. CDR3 sequence reads: CATSDHPGGTAYNEQFF. The CDR3, as DNA: TGTGCCACCAGTGACCACCCAGGGGGGACCGCCTACAATGAGCAGTTCTTC.

CDR3 loop: CASSWGGAEAFF. The CDR3 nucleotides read TGCGCCAGCAGCTGGGGCGGGGCAGAAGCTTTCTTT. The chain carries TRBV4-3 and TRBJ1-1, with D possibly being TRBD1 (5 bases). V lost 5 bases to trimming and J lost 8 bases, with 12 bases between them. The CDR3 is 12 residues long. Looked up from germline, CDR1 is LGHNA and CDR2 is YSLEER.

The chain couples TRBV3-1 (or the pseudogene TRBV3-2) to TRBJ2-7; TRBD2 matches 10 bases. The J segment lost 7 bases and the V segment lost 0 bases, leaving 3 bases of the junction unmatched. Germline loops: CDR1 LGHDT, CDR2 YNNKEL (reference sequence). This CDR3 region has 14 residues. CDR3 DNA: TGTGCCAGCAGCCAAGAGGCTAGCGGGGGTGAGCAGTACTTC. Its protein is CASSQEASGGEQYF.

The gene calls are TRBV2 and TRBJ1-1, with TRBD1 matching 9 bases. Germline CDR1 is SNHLY and CDR2 is FYNNEI. V shed 3 bases and J 0 bases; nucleotides not matched to a gene: 2. This CDR3 comprises 15 residues. For the CDR3, the DNA is TGTGCCAGCAGTGAGACAGGGGGTCTGAACACTGAAGCTTTCTTT. Translation gives CASSETGGLNTEAFF.

This sequence joins TRBV4-3 and TRBJ2-1; 12 nucleotides agree with TRBD2. Germline CDR1 and CDR2: LGHNA and YSLEER. After removal of 0 bases from V and 7 bases from J, the junction contained 19 bases not matched to a gene. The CDR3 runs 21 residues. CDR3 residues: CASSQEWWGRRLAGEDNEQFF. CDR3 DNA sequence: TGCGCCAGCAGCCAAGAGTGGTGGGGCCGACGACTAGCGGGAGAGGATAATGAGCAGTTCTTC.

The chain combines TRBV5-1 with TRBJ2-1; D unresolved. Between the trimmed V and J ends, which lost 2 bases and 3 bases, there was a span of 3 bases. The CDR3 spans 12 residues. Germline V gives CDR1 SGHRS, CDR2 YFSETQ. The CDR3 DNA follows: TGCGCCAGCAGCTTCCTCTACAATGAGCAGTTCTTC. Protein: CASSFLYNEQFF.

The chain recombines TRBV15 with TRBJ2-7; 10 bases map to TRBD1. The V and J ends lost 0 bases and 4 bases, in that order; junction bases with no gene match: 3. Germline V gene lookup returns CDR1 LNHNV and CDR2 YYDKDF (reference sequence). This CDR3 is 15 amino acids long. The CDR3: CATSRDRTGGYEQYF. For the CDR3, the DNA is TGTGCCACCAGCAGAGATCGGACAGGGGGGTACGAGCAGTACTTC.

The genes are TRBV19 and TRBJ2-1; the match to TRBD2 covers 16 bases. Germline CDR1 reads LNHDA; CDR2 reads SQIVND (reference sequence). This CDR3 comprises 15 residues. V gave up 4 bases and J gave up 10 bases; unmatched junction bases: 4. CDR3 sequence (DNA): TGTGCCAGTAGTACAGCGGGACTAGCGGGAGGGGAGCAGTTCTTC. Its protein product is CASSTAGLAGGEQFF.

The V gene is TRBV5-4, the J gene TRBJ1-1; 11 nucleotides align to TRBD1. V lost 1 base, J lost 6 bases, and 11 bases stayed unmatched. There are 17 residues in the CDR3. Germline V gene sequence: CDR1 SGHNT, CDR2 YYREEE (reference sequence). CDR3 DNA sequence: TGTGCCAGCAGCTTGTTGGACAGGGGGCTCATGGGCGCTGAAGCTTTCTTT. As protein: CASSLLDRGLMGAEAFF. The full variable domain, completed using reference TRBV5-4 and TRBJ1-1, is ETGVTQSPTHLIKTRGQQVTLRCSSQSGHNTVSWYQQALGQGPQFIFQYYREEENGRGNFPPRFSGLQFPNYSSELNVNALELDDSALYLCASSLLDRGLMGAEAFFGQGTRLTVV.

This clone was detected only once. The chain links TRBV3-1 (or the pseudogene TRBV3-2) to TRBJ2-5; D is perhaps TRBD2 (7 bases). Trimming took 0 bases from V and 5 from J, leaving 10 bases between them. This CDR3 spans 14 amino acids. Per germline, CDR1 LGHDT and CDR2 YNNKEL (reference sequence). The CDR3 region has the DNA TGTGCCAGCAGCCAAGATGCGGGGGCGGAGACCCAGTACTTC. Translating gives CASSQDAGAETQYF.

For the CDR3, the DNA is TGTGCCAGCAGTGGGTCAGGGGGCAATCAGCCCCAGCATTTT. It translates to CASSGSGGNQPQHF. The genes are TRBV2 and TRBJ1-5; D may be TRBD1 (6 bases). From germline, CDR1 is SNHLY and CDR2 FYNNEI. Trimming cost V 4 bases and J 2 bases, with 9 bases left between them. CDR3 length: 14 amino acids.

The CDR3 DNA sequence: TGTGCCAGCAGCTCGAACCTCCGGGACAGGGGGAATGAGCAGTTCTTC. Translation: CASSSNLRDRGNEQFF. The chain carries TRBV5-4 and TRBJ2-1, with 11 bases that match TRBD1. The length of the CDR3 is 16 residues. Trimming removed 3 bases from V and 7 bases from J; junction bases left unmatched: 9. Germline CDR1 and CDR2: SGHNT and YYREEE (reference sequence).

This clone was found a few times. This chain uses TRBV5-1 with TRBJ2-3; TRBD1 might be the D (6 bases). This CDR3 is 16 amino acids long. Germline CDR1 reads SGHRS; CDR2 reads YFSETQ. V lost 0 bases and J lost 2, with 13 bases in between. Here the CDR3 reads CASSLEAGVITDTQYF. In DNA form, the CDR3 reads TGCGCCAGCAGCTTGGAGGCAGGGGTTATCACAGATACGCAGTATTTT.

V gene TRBV27 combines with J gene TRBJ2-3; 8 positions agree with TRBD2. This CDR3 has 15 residues. After removal of 11 bases from V and 3 bases from J, the junction contained 13 bases not matched to a gene. Germline V CDR1 and CDR2: MNHEY, SMNVEV (reference sequence). The CDR3 loop reads CARGGNEGFTDTQYF. CDR3 coding DNA: TGTGCCCGCGGGGGGAACGAGGGTTTTACAGATACGCAGTATTTT.

This sequence joins TRBV9 and TRBJ1-4, with D unclear. Germline CDR1 reads SGDLS; CDR2 reads YYNGEE. This CDR3 is built from 13 residues. V dropped 3 bases and J dropped 7 bases, with 10 bases sitting between them. CDR3 sequence: CASSASSGEKLFF. The CDR3 coding sequence is TGTGCCAGCAGCGCCTCGAGTGGTGAAAAACTGTTTTTT.